Following are 27 T cell receptor beta chains from one sample sequenced in a study of blood T cell repertoires in COVID-19. Only in-frame clones appear in the TCRdb table, and some are missing; sequencing was by immunoSEQ multiplex PCR. The sample shows 200,000 or so clones, around 80% of them seen only once. Material: PBMCs or T cells enriched from blood (not recorded which). The receptors stem from a middle-aged woman with acute COVID-19.

The chain recombines TRBV7-2 with TRBJ1-2; D is unclear. This CDR3 comprises 15 residues. The germline V and J ends were trimmed by 1 base and 7 bases, with 16 bases remaining between them. Germline V gene data show CDR1 as SGHTA and CDR2 as FQGNSA. CDR3 sequence reads: CASSLGKAEWSGYTF. The CDR3, as DNA: TGTGCCAGCAGCTTAGGAAAGGCAGAATGGAGTGGCTACACCTTC.

The genes are TRBV28 and TRBJ1-2, with D perhaps matching TRBD1 (6 bases). This CDR3 is built from 17 residues. V lost 3 bases and J 3 bases, leaving 20 bases between the germline ends. Germline V CDR1 and CDR2: MDHEN, SYDVKM. The CDR3 is CASSFLLRQDPDYGYTF. The DNA of the CDR3 is TGTGCCAGCAGTTTCTTACTCAGACAGGATCCCGACTATGGCTACACCTTC.

The V call is TRBV14, the J call TRBJ2-3; the match to TRBD2 covers 9 bases. This CDR3 spans 16 amino acids. Trimming at V came to 3 bases and at J to 11 bases, leaving 15 bases not matched to a gene. CDR1 and CDR2 from the germline V gene are SGHDN and FVKESK. The CDR3 sequence is CASSHRPGLARIEQYF. CDR3 sequence (DNA): TGTGCCAGCAGCCACCGTCCGGGACTAGCTCGCATCGAGCAGTATTTT. The variable domain in full, with the rest retrieved from reference TRBV14 and TRBJ2-3, is EAGVTQFPSHSVIEKGQTVTLRCDPISGHDNLYWYRRVMGKEIKFLLHFVKESKQDESGMPNNRFLAERTGGTYSTLKVQPAELEDSGVYFCASSHRPGLARIEQYFGPGTRLTVL.

The V and J genes are TRBV28 and TRBJ1-1; 7 bases are a match to TRBD1. CDR3 length equals 16 residues. In germline, CDR1 is MDHEN, CDR2 SYDVKM. The trim removed 5 bases at V and 2 bases at J, leaving 11 bases unmatched. CDR3: CASSRRWTGANTEAFF. As DNA, the CDR3 is TGTGCCAGCAGTCGCCGTTGGACAGGCGCTAACACTGAAGCTTTCTTT. Variable domain in full (rest from reference TRBV28 and TRBJ1-1): DVKVTQSSRYLVKRTGEKVFLECVQDMDHENMFWYRQDPGLGLRLIYFSYDVKMKEKGDIPEGYSVSREKKERFSLILESASTNQTSMYLCASSRRWTGANTEAFFGQGTRLTVV.

The chain combines TRBV24-1 with TRBJ2-6; TRBD1 is a possible D gene (7 bases). CDR3 length: 17 residues. V lost 10 bases and J 4 bases, leaving 22 bases between the germline ends. From germline, CDR1 is KGHDR and CDR2 SFDVKD. The CDR3 sequence is CATGRGGGGAGANVLTF. The CDR3 region has the DNA TGTGCCACGGGGCGTGGTGGAGGGGGCGCCGGGGCCAACGTCCTGACTTTC.

The J gene is TRBJ1-4, the V gene TRBV11-2, with a tentative D call TRBD1 (5 bases). This CDR3 has 14 residues. Between the trimmed V and J ends, which lost 2 bases and 1 base, there was a span of 5 bases. The germline V gene encodes CDR1 SGHAT and CDR2 FQNNGV. In nucleotides, the CDR3 is TGTGCCAGCAGCTTAACAGGAACTAATGAAAAACTGTTTTTT. Translation: CASSLTGTNEKLFF.

This clone has only one observation. This chain joins TRBV13 and TRBJ2-1; maybe TRBD1 (5 bases). This CDR3 contains 15 residues. Germline values: CDR1 PRHDT, CDR2 FYEKMQ (reference sequence). V lost 1 base and J 2 bases, leaving 9 bases between the germline ends. This chain's CDR3 is CASSLDRRTYNEQFF. CDR3 DNA sequence: TGTGCCAGCAGCTTAGACAGGCGTACCTACAATGAGCAGTTCTTC.

This sequence joins TRBV19 and TRBJ2-5; TRBD2 matches at 9 bases. CDR3 length: 14 amino acids. CDR1 is LNHDA, CDR2 SQIVND, per germline (reference sequence). The trim removed 11 bases at V and 5 bases at J, leaving 12 bases unmatched. The DNA of the CDR3 is TGTGCCTCTCAAAGCCTAGCGGGGTCGGAGACCCAGTACTTC. This encodes CASQSLAGSETQYF.

The CDR3 DNA follows: TGTGCCAGCCTGGGGGCCGAAAAAGCCTATGGCTACACCTTC. This codes for CASLGAEKAYGYTF. J is TRBJ1-2 and V is TRBV2; D might be TRBD1 (6 bases). V lost 8 bases and J 4 bases, leaving 17 bases between the germline ends. Looked up from germline, CDR1 is SNHLY and CDR2 is FYNNEI. CDR3 length: 14 amino acids.

To note about this clone: Distinct nucleotide sequences in the sample also encode this CDR3. This chain joins TRBV30 and TRBJ1-4; D might be TRBD1 (6 bases). V was clipped by 1 base and J by 5 bases, with 8 bases between them. Germline V CDR1 and CDR2: GTSNPN, SVGIG (reference sequence). There are 13 residues in the CDR3. CDR3 bases: TGTGCCTGGAGTGGGACAGCGAATGAAAAACTGTTTTTT. Translated, it gives CAWSGTANEKLFF.

This clone appeared a single time. J is TRBJ2-2 and V is TRBV10-1, with 12 bases matching TRBD2. The CDR3 contains 18 residues. Unmatched junction bases numbered 17, after V lost 11 bases and J lost 4 bases. The V gene's germline CDR1 is WNHNN and CDR2 SYGVQD (reference sequence). The CDR3 coding sequence is TGCGCCGGCTTAGTCGCTAGCGGGAGGGCCACGGGCACCGGGGAGCTGTTTTTT. This codes for CAGLVASGRATGTGELFF.

The chain combines TRBV19 with TRBJ2-3, with 9 bases fitting TRBD2. This CDR3 comprises 17 residues. Germline V gene data show CDR1 as LNHDA and CDR2 as SQIVND (reference sequence). The V and J ends lost 4 bases and 2 bases, in that order; junction bases with no gene match: 10. CDR3 residues: CASSTTTAGGFTDTQYF. The CDR3 DNA sequence: TGTGCCAGTAGTACCACTACGGCGGGAGGGTTCACAGATACGCAGTATTTT.

The rearrangement links TRBV18 to TRBJ2-7; perhaps TRBD1 as D (6 bases). Trimming took off 3 bases at V and 2 bases at J, with 14 bases between the two ends. CDR3 length equals 15 residues. Germline V CDR1 and CDR2: KGHSH, LQKENI. In nucleotides, the CDR3 is TGTGCCAGCTCACCTCCGGGCAGGGGCACCTACGAGCAGTACTTC. This codes for CASSPPGRGTYEQYF.

This sequence joins TRBV3-1 (or the pseudogene TRBV3-2) and TRBJ2-3; 11 bases are a match to TRBD2. This CDR3 is built from 19 residues. V gave up 0 bases and J gave up 0 bases; unmatched junction bases: 8. The germline gives CDR1 LGHDT, CDR2 YNNKEL (reference sequence). The CDR3 reads CASSQENLAGGLSTDTQYF. The CDR3 DNA sequence: TGTGCCAGCAGCCAAGAAAACCTAGCGGGGGGACTTAGCACAGATACGCAGTATTTT.

In this sample, this clone turned up a few times. The V call is TRBV7-9, the J call TRBJ1-1; D remains ambiguous. V was pared by 3 bases and J by 1 base, with 9 bases between. The CDR3 runs 14 residues. Germline V gene lookup returns CDR1 SEHNR and CDR2 FQNEAQ (reference sequence). The CDR3 coding sequence is TGTGCCAGCAGCTTGTACAATGAGAACACTGAAGCTTTCTTT. Its protein is CASSLYNENTEAFF.

This chain uses TRBV29-1 with TRBJ2-2, with TRBD2 identical over 11 bases. CDR1 is SQVTM, CDR2 ANQGSEA, per germline. With 7 bases clipped from V and 1 base from J, the junction kept 5 bases outside the gene matches. The CDR3 length is 15 residues. CDR3 coding DNA: TGCAGCGCCGATAGCGGGAGGGGGAACACCGGGGAGCTGTTTTTT. It specifies CSADSGRGNTGELFF.

V and J are TRBV6-5 and TRBJ1-1; 7 bases are shared with TRBD1. This CDR3 spans 14 amino acids. The trim removed 6 bases at V and 1 base at J, leaving 5 bases unmatched. Germline V CDR1 and CDR2: MNHEY, SVGAGI. DNA of the CDR3: TGTGCCAGCAGGACAGGGATTAGGAACACTGAAGCTTTCTTT. It translates to CASRTGIRNTEAFF.

J is TRBJ2-7 and V is TRBV18, with D maybe TRBD1 (6 bases). The V and J ends lost 4 bases and 0 bases respectively, with 10 bases between them. Germline CDR1 and CDR2: KGHSH and LQKENI. The CDR3 totals 14 residues. For the CDR3, the DNA is TGTGCCAGCTCACTACAGGGAAACTCCTACGAGCAGTACTTC. Its translation is CASSLQGNSYEQYF. The full variable domain, rest sourced from reference TRBV18 and TRBJ2-7, is NAGVMQNPRHLVRRRGQEARLRCSPMKGHSHVYWYRQLPEEGLKFMVYLQKENIIDESGMPKERFSAEFPKEGPSILRIQQVVRGDSAAYFCASSLQGNSYEQYFGPGTRLTVT.

This clone has ten or more counts. The chain is built from TRBV5-1 and TRBJ2-7; 7 bases agree with TRBD1. V gave up 0 bases and J gave up 5 bases; unmatched junction bases: 5. The CDR3 consists of 14 residues. CDR1 and CDR2 from the germline V gene are SGHRS and YFSETQ. This CDR3 is CASSLEFGQDEQYF. CDR3 sequence (DNA): TGCGCCAGCAGCTTGGAATTTGGACAGGACGAGCAGTACTTC.

V and J are TRBV7-2 and TRBJ1-1; TRBD1 is a possible D gene (6 bases). CDR1 and CDR2 (germline): SGHTA, FQGNSA. Trimming cost V 1 base and J 5 bases, with 20 bases left between them. The CDR3 contains 17 residues. The CDR3 protein is CASSLEGHRKADTEAFF. CDR3 coding DNA: TGTGCCAGCAGCTTAGAGGGACACAGGAAGGCGGATACTGAAGCTTTCTTT.

The gene calls are TRBV19 and TRBJ2-2, with a weak D call TRBD2 (5 bases). Germline CDR1 is LNHDA and CDR2 is SQIVND (reference sequence). The CDR3 has 16 residues. Trimming cost V 2 bases and J 0 bases, with 10 bases left between them. This chain's CDR3 is CASSILTGSNTGELFF. The CDR3 DNA reads TGTGCCAGTAGTATACTGACGGGGTCGAACACCGGGGAGCTGTTTTTT.

This chain joins TRBV12-3 or TRBV12-4 and TRBJ1-2; D unresolved. This CDR3 comprises 11 residues. Trimming took off 7 bases at V and 8 bases at J, with 11 bases between the two ends. In DNA form, the CDR3 reads TGTGCCAGCACCACGGGAGGGGGCTACACCTTC. This translates into CASTTGGGYTF.

There are a few counts of this clone. V is TRBV6-5 and J is TRBJ1-5, with D unresolved. This CDR3 has 15 amino acids. Trimming took off 6 bases at V and 3 bases at J, with 15 bases between the two ends. Germline V gives CDR1 MNHEY, CDR2 SVGAGI. The CDR3 loop reads CASSQTAGINQPQHF. For the CDR3, the DNA is TGTGCCAGCAGCCAAACGGCGGGCATCAATCAGCCCCAGCATTTT.

The chain has TRBV7-3 and TRBJ2-5, with 12 bases aligning to TRBD1. The CDR3 length is 15 residues. Germline V gene data show CDR1 as SGHTA and CDR2 as FQGTGA. V shed 5 bases, J shed 5 bases, and the junction held 6 bases outside the gene matches. The CDR3 is CASSSGTGGSETQYF. For the CDR3, the DNA is TGTGCCAGCAGCAGTGGGACAGGGGGCAGTGAGACCCAGTACTTC.

This clone turned up a few times. The J gene is TRBJ1-2, the V gene TRBV30; TRBD1 aligns across 10 bases. The germline CDR1 and CDR2 sequences are GTSNPN and SVGIG (reference sequence). The junction had 11 bases not matched to a gene; V was cut back by 8 bases and J by 8 bases. This CDR3 has 13 amino acids. In DNA, the CDR3 is TGTGCCGGACCCGCCGGGACAGGGGTAGGCTACACCTTC. The encoded protein is CAGPAGTGVGYTF. Combining the CDR3 with reference TRBV30 and TRBJ1-2 gives the whole variable domain SQTIHQWPATLVQPVGSPLSLECTVEGTSNPNLYWYRQAAGRGLQLLFYSVGIGQISSEVPQNLSASRPQDRQFILSSKKLLLSDSGFYLCAGPAGTGVGYTFGSGTRLTVV.

The CDR3 DNA reads TGTGCCAGTAGTCTCCAGACAGGGGAAAAACTGTTTTTT. Amino acids: CASSLQTGEKLFF. V is TRBV19 and J is TRBJ1-4, with 7 nucleotides matching TRBD1. This CDR3 has 13 amino acids. V was clipped by 5 bases and J by 8 bases; unmatched bases: 5. CDR1 is LNHDA, CDR2 SQIVND, per germline (reference sequence).

The chain is built from TRBV6-6 and TRBJ2-2; maybe TRBD1 (5 bases). Germline-derived CDR1 and CDR2 are MNHNY and SVGAGI (reference sequence). Deletions cut 2 bases from V and 1 base from J, with 8 bases between. There are 15 residues in the CDR3. CDR3 sequence reads: CASSYPTGNTGELFF. The DNA for the CDR3 is TGTGCCAGCAGTTACCCAACAGGGAACACCGGGGAGCTGTTTTTT.